The 25 T cell receptor beta chains below come from one sample, sequenced in a study of radiotherapy plus CTLA-4 blockade in lung cancer. Some clones are missing from TCRdb's copy, which holds only in-frame ones; the method was immunoSEQ multiplex PCR. Among some 110,000 clones listed, more than 75% were seen once. Sequenced material: peripheral blood, taken from a patient treated with radiotherapy plus ipilimumab. These receptor sequences come from a human donor with non-small cell lung cancer that progressed on radiotherapy plus ipilimumab. Some clones in this sample may be carry-over from other donors' samples.

This clone appeared once. V gene TRBV7-3 combines with J gene TRBJ1-5; the D gene is possibly TRBD1 (5 bases). The V and J ends lost 2 bases and 4 bases respectively, with 6 bases between them. The CDR3 is 13 residues long. The germline CDR1 and CDR2 sequences are SGHTA and FQGTGA. The CDR3 spells CASSLYRNQPQHF. The CDR3 region has the DNA TGTGCCAGCAGCTTATACAGGAATCAGCCCCAGCATTTT. Based on the CDR3 plus reference TRBV7-3 and TRBJ1-5, the full variable domain is GAGVSQTPSNKVTEKGKYVELRCDPISGHTALYWYRQSLGQGPEFLIYFQGTGAADDSGLPNDRFFAVRPEGSVSTLKIQRTERGDSAVYLCASSLYRNQPQHFGDGTRLSIL.

This clone was found once. V usage is TRBV2 and J usage is TRBJ1-6; D ambiguous. Trimming stripped 3 bases from V and 10 bases from J, with 4 bases between. This CDR3 has 11 residues. CDR1 and CDR2 (germline): SNHLY, FYNNEI. For the CDR3, the DNA is TGTGCCAGCAGTGATAGGTCACCCCTCCACTTT. Translated: CASSDRSPLHF. Looking up the rest from reference TRBV2 and TRBJ1-6 gives the full variable domain: EPEVTQTPSHQVTQMGQEVILRCVPISNHLYFYWYRQILGQKVEFLVSFYNNEISEKSEIFDDQFSVERPDGSNFTLKIRSTKLEDSAMYFCASSDRSPLHFGNGTRLTVT.

About this clone: In the same sample, other DNA sequences code for this CDR3. The chain recombines TRBV9 with TRBJ2-7, with 9 nucleotides matching TRBD2. CDR1 and CDR2 (germline): SGDLS, YYNGEE. The CDR3 extends over 15 amino acids. J was trimmed by 4 bases and V by 0 bases; bases with no gene match: 5. In DNA form, the CDR3 reads TGTGCCAGCAGCGTAGGGCGGGGGGGCCTATACGAGCAGTACTTC. Translation: CASSVGRGGLYEQYF.

This chain connects TRBV6-5 to TRBJ1-1, with unresolved D. This CDR3 has 14 amino acids. V was trimmed by 3 bases and J by 3 bases, leaving 11 bases between them. Germline V gene sequence: CDR1 MNHEY, CDR2 SVGAGI. The CDR3 nucleotides are TGTGCCAGCAGTTATATGGTTGGGGACACTGAAGCTTTCTTT. Translating gives CASSYMVGDTEAFF.

The rearrangement uses TRBV4-3 and TRBJ2-7; 9 nucleotides line up with TRBD1. This CDR3 region has 16 residues. In germline, CDR1 is LGHNA, CDR2 YSLEER. With 0 bases clipped from V and 3 bases from J, the junction kept 6 bases outside the gene matches. For the CDR3, the DNA is TGCGCCAGCAGCCAAGATTTGGGACAGGGTGGCTACGAGCAGTACTTC. This codes for CASSQDLGQGGYEQYF.

The chain has TRBV7-3 and TRBJ2-1; TRBD1 might be the D (6 bases). From germline, CDR1 is SGHTA and CDR2 FQGTGA. Between the trimmed V and J ends, which lost 4 bases and 0 bases, there was a span of 10 bases. The CDR3 consists of 15 residues. CDR3 loop: CASSSGAISYNEQFF. CDR3 coding DNA: TGTGCCAGCAGCTCAGGGGCGATCTCCTACAATGAGCAGTTCTTC. Based on the CDR3 plus reference TRBV7-3 and TRBJ2-1, the full variable domain is GAGVSQTPSNKVTEKGKYVELRCDPISGHTALYWYRQSLGQGPEFLIYFQGTGAADDSGLPNDRFFAVRPEGSVSTLKIQRTERGDSAVYLCASSSGAISYNEQFFGPGTRLTVL.

The chain combines TRBV7-2 with TRBJ2-7; D may match TRBD1 or TRBD2 (5 bases each). The CDR3 runs to 15 residues. Deletions cut 5 bases from V and 4 bases from J, with 18 bases between. Germline V gives CDR1 SGHTA, CDR2 FQGNSA. The CDR3 spells CASSPTGSGAYEQYF. The CDR3 DNA reads TGTGCCAGCAGCCCTACAGGATCCGGGGCGTACGAGCAGTACTTC.

The gene calls are TRBV7-2 and TRBJ2-3, with 12 bases identical to TRBD2. The junction had 7 bases not matched to a gene; V was cut back by 2 bases and J by 10 bases. This CDR3 is 15 amino acids long. Germline V gene data show CDR1 as SGHTA and CDR2 as FQGNSA. This CDR3 is CASSLRTSGAYAQYF. For the CDR3, the DNA is TGTGCCAGCAGCTTAAGGACTAGCGGGGCATATGCGCAGTATTTT.

The chain recombines TRBV29-1 with TRBJ2-2; D is unresolved. The CDR3 extends over 13 amino acids. Germline CDR1 and CDR2: SQVTM and ANQGSEA. V shed 6 bases and J shed 0 bases, with 8 bases lying between them. For the CDR3, the DNA is TGCAGCGTGCATCACGCGAACACCGGGGAGCTGTTTTTT. Its translation is CSVHHANTGELFF.

The rearrangement joins TRBV12-2 to TRBJ2-3; no check of the table's D call, TRBD1, against the DNA was made. TRBV12-2 is annotated as a pseudogene. This CDR3 contains 15 residues. The CDR3 DNA follows: TGTGCAAGTCGCTTAGGGGACAGGGAATCAGATACGCAGTATTTT. This sequence encodes CASRLGDRESDTQYF.

This chain uses TRBV15 with TRBJ1-5; D perhaps matches TRBD1 (5 bases). The V and J ends lost 0 bases and 4 bases respectively, with 7 bases between them. CDR3 size: 14 residues. The germline CDR1 and CDR2 sequences are LNHNV and YYDKDF (reference sequence). Here the CDR3 DNA reads TGTGCCACCAGCAGAGATGCAGGGAATCAGCCCCAGCATTTT. It translates to CATSRDAGNQPQHF. Complete variable domain (other parts from reference TRBV15 and TRBJ1-5): DAMVIQNPRYQVTQFGKPVTLSCSQTLNHNVMYWYQQKSSQAPKLLFHYYDKDFNNEADTPDNFQSRRPNTSFCFLDIRSPGLGDTAMYLCATSRDAGNQPQHFGDGTRLSIL.

Of note for this clone: In the same sample, other DNA sequences code for this CDR3. The chain links TRBV5-1 to TRBJ1-1; D remains unclear. Germline V gene sequence: CDR1 SGHRS, CDR2 YFSETQ. The length of the CDR3 is 14 residues. The V end lost 0 bases, the J end lost 8 bases, and 14 bases lay between the germline ends. The CDR3 bases are TGCGCCAGCAGCTTGGAAGGCCCCAATACCGAAGCTTTCTTT. It encodes CASSLEGPNTEAFF.

J is TRBJ1-2 and V is TRBV4-3; 8 bases are shared with TRBD1. This CDR3 is 16 amino acids long. CDR1 is LGHNA, CDR2 YSLEER, per germline. V lost 2 bases to trimming and J lost 4 bases; unmatched junction nucleotides: 9. The CDR3 here is CASSQIGTQGVYGYTF. In nucleotides, the CDR3 is TGCGCCAGCAGCCAAATCGGAACACAGGGGGTCTATGGCTACACCTTC.

The chain joins TRBV28 to TRBJ1-4; no reliable D call. V lost 3 bases and J 7 bases, leaving 12 bases between the germline ends. The CDR3 length is 14 residues. From germline, CDR1 is MDHEN and CDR2 SYDVKM. The CDR3 DNA is TGTGCCAGCAGTTTGCAGGAGCGGGGTGAAAAACTGTTTTTT. This encodes CASSLQERGEKLFF.

CDR3 loop: CASSVVGGPNYGYTF. The DNA of the CDR3 is TGTGCCAGCAGCGTAGTAGGGGGTCCTAACTATGGCTACACCTTC. The J gene is TRBJ1-2, the V gene TRBV9, with D maybe TRBD1 (6 bases). Germline CDR1 and CDR2: SGDLS and YYNGEE. This CDR3 has 15 amino acids. V lost 0 bases to trimming and J lost 0 bases, with 9 bases between them.

The chain is built from TRBV7-9 and TRBJ2-1, with a possible D match to TRBD1 (7 bases). V was pared by 3 bases and J by 9 bases, with 30 bases between. CDR3 length: 19 amino acids. Germline values: CDR1 SEHNR, CDR2 FQNEAQ (reference sequence). CDR3 loop: CASSFIPDRNRGDSVEQFF. The DNA of the CDR3 is TGTGCCAGCAGCTTTATCCCCGACAGGAATAGGGGGGACAGCGTTGAGCAGTTCTTC.

Only one count was recorded for this clone. The chain couples TRBV7-2 to TRBJ2-5; 7 nucleotides line up with TRBD1. The germline V gene encodes CDR1 SGHTA and CDR2 FQGNSA. Trimming took 5 bases from V and 4 from J; bases not matched to a gene: 7. The CDR3 consists of 14 residues. CDR3 DNA sequence: TGTGCCAGCAGCCCGCAAAACAGGGGAGAGACCCAGTACTTC. Translated, it gives CASSPQNRGETQYF.

This clone occurred once. The chain is built from TRBV5-6 and TRBJ2-7, with D perhaps matching TRBD1 or TRBD2 (7 bases each). Germline values: CDR1 SGHDT, CDR2 YYEEEE. V gave up 0 bases and J gave up 3 bases, with 16 bases separating them. The CDR3 totals 16 residues. CDR3 coding DNA: TGTGCCAGCAGCTTGGCCGGGGAGGGGGCGCTCTACGAGCAGTACTTC. This sequence encodes CASSLAGEGALYEQYF.

This clone has a single count. The V gene is TRBV27, the J gene TRBJ1-1; 9 bases are a match to TRBD1. CDR3 length: 18 amino acids. After removal of 2 bases from V and 3 bases from J, the junction contained 13 bases not matched to a gene. Germline CDR1 MNHEY, CDR2 SMNVEV (reference sequence). CDR3 bases: TGTGCCAGCAGTTTAATAGCCGGGACAGGGCCTCACGACACTGAAGCTTTCTTT. The encoded protein is CASSLIAGTGPHDTEAFF.

The V call is TRBV6-5, the J call TRBJ1-4; possible D gene TRBD1, 5 bases. Looked up from germline, CDR1 is MNHEY and CDR2 is SVGAGI. The CDR3 loop spans 16 amino acids. The V end lost 2 bases, the J end lost 9 bases, and 19 bases lay between the germline ends. CDR3 region: CASSYGMGDLAKKLFF. DNA of the CDR3: TGTGCCAGCAGTTACGGGATGGGGGACTTAGCAAAAAAACTGTTTTTT.

The gene calls are TRBV6-5 and TRBJ1-1; the D gene is possibly TRBD1 (5 bases). The V end was cut by 0 bases, the J end by 4 bases, with 9 bases between. Looked up from germline, CDR1 is MNHEY and CDR2 is SVGAGI. There are 14 residues in the CDR3. CDR3 protein: CASSYSAGPTEAFF. CDR3 sequence (DNA): TGTGCCAGCAGTTACTCGGCAGGGCCCACTGAAGCTTTCTTT.

This chain connects TRBV5-1 to TRBJ2-5; D is perhaps TRBD1 (5 bases). The length of the CDR3 is 15 residues. CDR1 is SGHRS and CDR2 is YFSETQ in the germline V gene. Deletions cut 4 bases from V and 4 bases from J, with 17 bases between. In DNA, the CDR3 is TGCGCCAGCAGCCCCGAAGACAGTGAAGGAGAGACCCAGTACTTC. Translation: CASSPEDSEGETQYF.

The CDR3, as DNA: TGTGCCAGCAGTCTTTCTAATGAAAAACTGTTTTTT. Translation gives CASSLSNEKLFF. The rearrangement links TRBV7-3 to TRBJ1-4; D is undetermined. This CDR3 contains 12 residues. The V end was cut by 6 bases, the J end by 3 bases, with 5 bases between. Germline V CDR1 and CDR2: SGHTA, FQGTGA.

This clone was picked up one time. V gene TRBV5-5 combines with J gene TRBJ1-5, with D perhaps TRBD1 (6 bases). Germline CDR1 reads SGHKS; CDR2 reads YYEKEE (reference sequence). V was shortened by 0 bases and J by 4 bases, with 14 bases between the two germline ends. The CDR3 is 16 amino acids. CDR3 region: CASSLDGGTSNQPQHF. The CDR3 DNA is TGTGCCAGCAGCTTGGATGGGGGGACAAGTAATCAGCCCCAGCATTTT. The whole variable domain, filled in from reference TRBV5-5 and TRBJ1-5, reads DAGVTQSPTHLIKTRGQQVTLRCSPISGHKSVSWYQQVLGQGPQFIFQYYEKEERGRGNFPDRFSARQFPNYSSELNVNALLLGDSALYLCASSLDGGTSNQPQHFGDGTRLSIL.

CDR3 sequence reads: CASSVGSGGGRVNSPLHF. CDR3 bases: TGTGCCAGCAGCGTAGGTTCCGGGGGTGGCAGGGTCAATTCACCCCTCCACTTT. J is TRBJ1-6 and V is TRBV9; weak D call: TRBD1 (5 bases). Germline-derived CDR1 and CDR2 are SGDLS and YYNGEE. The CDR3 sequence is 18 residues long. The germline V and J ends were trimmed by 0 bases and 7 bases, with 20 bases remaining between them.